The entry below describes one T cell receptor (beta chain). Germline CDR1 reads SGDLS; CDR2 reads YYNGEE. Trimming pared 4 bases from V and 3 bases from J, leaving 14 bases between. This CDR3 has 15 residues. The data are from a study of response to subunit inactivated influenza vaccine. A single record per CDR3 protein comes from TCRdb applying MiXCR to the RT-PCR reads. Seen here are 500,000 to 550,000 distinct CDR3 sequences, around 25% observed once, and the top ten hold about 3%. These same data were also listed under a study on T cells expressing NK-cell markers. In that study: The cDNA for TCR beta came from 5'RACE template switching with UMIs. Obtained from sorted CD3+CD56+NKG2C+, CD3+CD56+NKG2C- and CD3+CD56-NKG2C+ T cells were the TCR beta repertoires. Seven of eight sequenced donors tested HCMV-seropositive; one tested seronegative. Sorting of alpha-beta TCR T cells alone was achieved in several experiments with an anti-gamma-delta TCR antibody. The CD3+CD56-NKG2C+ fraction was also led by these clonotypes in several donors.

The TCR sequence derives from a man aged 50 to 59 who received an inactivated influenza vaccine. Sample: CD4+ T cells sorted from PBMCs, taken roughly 12 days after vaccination. The chain joins TRBV9 to TRBJ2-1; TRBD2 might be the D (6 bases). As DNA, the CDR3 is TGTGCCAGCAGCAAAGCCGGGACTGGCTACAATGAGCAGTTCTTC. Residues: CASSKAGTGYNEQFF. Using reference TRBV9 and TRBJ2-1 for the parts outside the CDR3, the full variable domain is DSGVTQTPKHLITATGQRVTLRCSPRSGDLSVYWYQQSLDQGLQFLIQYYNGEERAKGNILERFSAQQFPDLHSELNLSSLELGDSALYFCASSKAGTGYNEQFFGPGTRLTVL.